This T cell receptor beta chain was identified in a study of control samples from healthy donors and cancer patients. Between the trimmed V and J ends, which lost 5 bases and 1 base, there was a span of 13 bases. Germline CDR1 SGHRS, CDR2 YFSETQ. This CDR3 spans 15 amino acids. Assay: immunoSEQ multiplex PCR; the TCRdb copy retains only in-frame clones and omits some. Among under 95,000 clones listed, 80% to 95% were seen once. This chain links TRBV5-1 with TRBJ1-3; tentative D call: TRBD1 (5 bases). The TCR comes from a woman aged 30 to 39 in good health. Sample: blood. CDR3 sequence: CASRWSQGSGNTIYF. DNA of the CDR3: TGCGCCAGCAGGTGGTCCCAGGGTTCTGGAAACACCATATATTTT.